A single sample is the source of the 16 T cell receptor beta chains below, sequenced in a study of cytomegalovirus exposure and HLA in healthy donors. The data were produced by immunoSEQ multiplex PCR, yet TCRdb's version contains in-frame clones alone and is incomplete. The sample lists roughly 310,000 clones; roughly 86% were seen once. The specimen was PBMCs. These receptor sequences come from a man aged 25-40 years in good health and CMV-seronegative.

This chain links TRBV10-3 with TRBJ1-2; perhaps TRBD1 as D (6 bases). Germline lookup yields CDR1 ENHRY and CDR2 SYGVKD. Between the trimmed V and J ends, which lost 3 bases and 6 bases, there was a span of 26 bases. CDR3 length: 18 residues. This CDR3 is CAISESSEKSGVRHGYTF. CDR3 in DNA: TGTGCCATCAGTGAATCCAGTGAGAAATCAGGGGTGCGCCATGGCTACACCTTC.

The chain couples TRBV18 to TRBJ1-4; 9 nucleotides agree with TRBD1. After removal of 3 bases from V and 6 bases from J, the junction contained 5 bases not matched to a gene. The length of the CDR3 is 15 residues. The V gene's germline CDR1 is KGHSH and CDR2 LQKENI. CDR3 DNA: TGTGCCAGCTCACCGGGACAGGGAGTATATGAAAAACTGTTTTTT. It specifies CASSPGQGVYEKLFF.

CDR3 sequence reads: CASSQDFAGATNEKLFF. As DNA, the CDR3 is TGCGCCAGCAGCCAAGATTTCGCCGGGGCAACTAATGAAAAACTGTTTTTT. The rearrangement uses TRBV4-3 and TRBJ1-4; no clear D. Germline values: CDR1 LGHNA, CDR2 YSLEER. The CDR3 extends over 17 amino acids. The V end was cut by 0 bases, the J end by 0 bases, with 11 bases between.

CDR3 protein: CASSSDPSAGALSGANVLTF. The CDR3 nucleotides read TGTGCCAGCAGTTCAGACCCCTCTGCGGGGGCCCTCTCTGGGGCCAACGTCCTGACTTTC. The chain has TRBV27 and TRBJ2-6; D is perhaps TRBD2 (7 bases). Germline CDR1 MNHEY, CDR2 SMNVEV (reference sequence). V was trimmed by 4 bases and J by 0 bases, leaving 22 bases between them. The CDR3 consists of 20 residues. Filled out from reference TRBV27 and TRBJ2-6, the complete variable domain reads EAQVTQNPRYLITVTGKKLTVTCSQNMNHEYMSWYRQDPGLGLRQIYYSMNVEVTDKGDVPEGYKVSRKEKRNFPLILESPSPNQTSLYFCASSSDPSAGALSGANVLTFGAGSRLTVL.

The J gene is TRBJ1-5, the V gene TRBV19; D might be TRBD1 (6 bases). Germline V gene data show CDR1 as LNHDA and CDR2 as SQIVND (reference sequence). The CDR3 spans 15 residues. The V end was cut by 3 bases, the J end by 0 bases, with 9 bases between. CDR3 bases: TGTGCCAGTAGTATCCCAGGGGCTAGCAATCAGCCCCAGCATTTT. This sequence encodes CASSIPGASNQPQHF.

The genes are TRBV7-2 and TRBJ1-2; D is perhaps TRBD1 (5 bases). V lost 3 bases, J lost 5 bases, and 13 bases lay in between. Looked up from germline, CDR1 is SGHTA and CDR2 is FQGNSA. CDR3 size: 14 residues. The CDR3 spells CASSFQGMGYGYTF. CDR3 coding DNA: TGTGCCAGCAGCTTCCAGGGTATGGGTTATGGCTACACCTTC.

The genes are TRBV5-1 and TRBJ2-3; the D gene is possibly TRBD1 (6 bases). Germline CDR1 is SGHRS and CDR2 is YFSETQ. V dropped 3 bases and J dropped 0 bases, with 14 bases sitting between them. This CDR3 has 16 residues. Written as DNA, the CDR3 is TGCGCCAGCAGCTCCGGGACACCCGCTAGCACAGATACGCAGTATTTT. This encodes CASSSGTPASTDTQYF.

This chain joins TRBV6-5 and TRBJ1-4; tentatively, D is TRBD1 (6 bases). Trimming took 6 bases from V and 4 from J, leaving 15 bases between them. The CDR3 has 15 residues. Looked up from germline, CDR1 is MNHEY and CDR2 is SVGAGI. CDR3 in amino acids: CASRTLGQINEKLFF. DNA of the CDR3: TGTGCCAGCAGAACCCTGGGACAAATTAATGAAAAACTGTTTTTT.

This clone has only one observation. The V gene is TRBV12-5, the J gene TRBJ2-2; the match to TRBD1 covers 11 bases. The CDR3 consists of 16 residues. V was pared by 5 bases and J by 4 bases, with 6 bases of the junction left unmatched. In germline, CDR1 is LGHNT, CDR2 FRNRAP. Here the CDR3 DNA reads TGTGCTAGTGGTCCGGACAGGGGGCAGGGCACCGGGGAGCTGTTTTTT. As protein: CASGPDRGQGTGELFF.

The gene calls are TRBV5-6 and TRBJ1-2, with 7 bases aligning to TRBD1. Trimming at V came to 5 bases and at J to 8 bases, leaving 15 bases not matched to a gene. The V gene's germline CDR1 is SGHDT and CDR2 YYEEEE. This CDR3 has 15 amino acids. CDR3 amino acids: CASRPRQGTGWGYTF. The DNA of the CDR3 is TGTGCCAGCAGACCCAGACAGGGAACAGGTTGGGGCTACACCTTC.

The CDR3 region is CASGRDRANYEQYF. DNA for the CDR3: TGTGCCAGCGGCCGGGACAGGGCCAACTACGAGCAGTACTTC. The gene calls are TRBV27 and TRBJ2-7; 9 bases match TRBD1. Germline CDR1 is MNHEY and CDR2 is SMNVEV (reference sequence). V was pared by 8 bases and J by 3 bases, with 8 bases of the junction left unmatched. The CDR3 runs 14 residues.

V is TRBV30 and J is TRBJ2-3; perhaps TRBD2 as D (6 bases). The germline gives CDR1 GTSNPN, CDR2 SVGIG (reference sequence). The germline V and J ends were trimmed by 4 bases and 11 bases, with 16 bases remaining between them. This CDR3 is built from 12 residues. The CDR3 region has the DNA TGTGCCTGGAAACACATCGGGACTCTGCAGTATTTT. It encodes CAWKHIGTLQYF.

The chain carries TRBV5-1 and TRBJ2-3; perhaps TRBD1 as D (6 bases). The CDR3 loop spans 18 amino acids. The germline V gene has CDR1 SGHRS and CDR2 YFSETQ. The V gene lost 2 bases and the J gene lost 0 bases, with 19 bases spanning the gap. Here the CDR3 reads CASSFGQFSRPSTDTQYF. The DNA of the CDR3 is TGCGCCAGCAGCTTCGGACAGTTCTCCCGACCTAGCACAGATACGCAGTATTTT. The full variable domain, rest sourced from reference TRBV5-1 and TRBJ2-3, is KAGVTQTPRYLIKTRGQQVTLSCSPISGHRSVSWYQQTPGQGLQFLFEYFSETQRNKGNFPGRFSGRQFSNSRSEMNVSTLELGDSALYLCASSFGQFSRPSTDTQYFGPGTRLTVL.

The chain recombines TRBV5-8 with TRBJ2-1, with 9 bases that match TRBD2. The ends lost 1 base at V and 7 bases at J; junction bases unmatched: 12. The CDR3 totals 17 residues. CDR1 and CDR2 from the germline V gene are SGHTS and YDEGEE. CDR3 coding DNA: TGTGCCAGCAGCTTGATTTTTCTGGCGGGGGGGCAAAATGAGCAGTTCTTC. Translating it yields CASSLIFLAGGQNEQFF.

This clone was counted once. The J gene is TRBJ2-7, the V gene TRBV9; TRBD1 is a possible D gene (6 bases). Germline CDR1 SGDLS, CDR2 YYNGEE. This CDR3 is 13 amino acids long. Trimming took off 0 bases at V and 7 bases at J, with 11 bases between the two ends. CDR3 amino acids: CASSVGQVPEQYF. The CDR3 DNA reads TGTGCCAGCAGCGTAGGACAGGTCCCTGAGCAGTACTTC.

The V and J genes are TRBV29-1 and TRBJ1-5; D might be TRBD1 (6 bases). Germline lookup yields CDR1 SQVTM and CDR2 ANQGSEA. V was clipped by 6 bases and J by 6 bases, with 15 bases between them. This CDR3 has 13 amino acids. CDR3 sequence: CSVKDSPVQPQHF. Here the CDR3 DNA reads TGCAGCGTCAAGGACAGCCCGGTTCAGCCCCAGCATTTT.